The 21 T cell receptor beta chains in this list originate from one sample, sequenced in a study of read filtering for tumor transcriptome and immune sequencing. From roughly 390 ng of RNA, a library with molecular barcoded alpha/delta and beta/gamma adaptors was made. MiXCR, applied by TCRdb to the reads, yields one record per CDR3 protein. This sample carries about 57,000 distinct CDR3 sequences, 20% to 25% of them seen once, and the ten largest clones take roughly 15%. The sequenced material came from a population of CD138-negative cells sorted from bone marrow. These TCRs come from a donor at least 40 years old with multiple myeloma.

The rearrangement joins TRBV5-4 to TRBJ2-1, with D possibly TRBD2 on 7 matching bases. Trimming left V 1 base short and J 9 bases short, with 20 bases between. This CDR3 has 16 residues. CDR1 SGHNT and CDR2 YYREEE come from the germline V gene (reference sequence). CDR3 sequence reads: CASSLPTSRGSGEQFF. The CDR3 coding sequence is TGTGCCAGCAGCTTGCCGACTAGCAGGGGTTCGGGTGAGCAGTTCTTC. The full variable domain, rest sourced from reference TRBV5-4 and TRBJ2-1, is ETGVTQSPTHLIKTRGQQVTLRCSSQSGHNTVSWYQQALGQGPQFIFQYYREEENGRGNFPPRFSGLQFPNYSSELNVNALELDDSALYLCASSLPTSRGSGEQFFGPGTRLTVL.

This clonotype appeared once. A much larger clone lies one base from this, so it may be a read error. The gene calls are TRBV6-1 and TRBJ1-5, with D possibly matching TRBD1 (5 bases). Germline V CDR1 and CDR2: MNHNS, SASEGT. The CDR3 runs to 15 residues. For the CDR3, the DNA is TGTGCCAGCAGTGAATGGGGGGGGTCGCGTCAGTCCCAGCATTTT. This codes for CASSEWGGSRQSQHF.

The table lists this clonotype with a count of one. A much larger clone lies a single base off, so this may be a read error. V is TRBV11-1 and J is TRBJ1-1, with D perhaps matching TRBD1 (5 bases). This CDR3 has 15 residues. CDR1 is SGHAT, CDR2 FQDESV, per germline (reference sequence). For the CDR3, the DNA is TGTGCCAGCAGTTCCGCCGGGACCCAGCACACTGAAGTTTTCTTT. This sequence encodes CASSSAGTQHTEVFF.

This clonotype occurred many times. The CDR3 DNA follows: TGCAGCGTTTTTTTGGGGACATCCGCCTACGAGCAGTACTTC. Translated: CSVFLGTSAYEQYF. This chain links TRBV29-1 with TRBJ2-7; possibly TRBD1 for D (6 bases). This CDR3 has 14 amino acids. The V gene's germline CDR1 is SQVTM and CDR2 ANQGSEA. V gave up 5 bases and J gave up 2 bases, with 16 bases separating them.

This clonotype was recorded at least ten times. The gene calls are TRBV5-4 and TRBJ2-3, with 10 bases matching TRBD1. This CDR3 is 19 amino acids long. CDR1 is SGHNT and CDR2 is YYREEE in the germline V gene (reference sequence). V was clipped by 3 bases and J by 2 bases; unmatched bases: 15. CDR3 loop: CASSSGTGATGTTTDTQYF. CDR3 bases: TGTGCCAGCAGCTCGGGGACAGGGGCCACCGGGACGACCACAGATACGCAGTATTTT.

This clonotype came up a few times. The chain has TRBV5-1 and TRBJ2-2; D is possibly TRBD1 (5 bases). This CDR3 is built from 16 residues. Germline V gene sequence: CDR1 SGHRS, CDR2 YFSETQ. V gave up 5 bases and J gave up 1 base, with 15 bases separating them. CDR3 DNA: TGCGCCAGCAGACGAGACAGTGAGAAGAACACCGGGGAGCTGTTTTTT. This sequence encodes CASRRDSEKNTGELFF.

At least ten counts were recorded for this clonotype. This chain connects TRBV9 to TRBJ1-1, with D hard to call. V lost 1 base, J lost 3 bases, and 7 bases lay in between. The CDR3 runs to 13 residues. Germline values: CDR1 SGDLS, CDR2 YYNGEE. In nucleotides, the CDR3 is TGTGCCAGCAGCGTAAGGGCTGACACTGAAGCTTTCTTT. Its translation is CASSVRADTEAFF.

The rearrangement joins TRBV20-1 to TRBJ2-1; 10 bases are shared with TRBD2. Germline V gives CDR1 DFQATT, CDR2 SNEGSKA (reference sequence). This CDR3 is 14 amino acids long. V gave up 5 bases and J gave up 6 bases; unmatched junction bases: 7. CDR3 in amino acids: CSAPLAGVVNEQFF. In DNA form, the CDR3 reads TGCAGTGCTCCGCTAGCGGGAGTCGTCAATGAGCAGTTCTTC.

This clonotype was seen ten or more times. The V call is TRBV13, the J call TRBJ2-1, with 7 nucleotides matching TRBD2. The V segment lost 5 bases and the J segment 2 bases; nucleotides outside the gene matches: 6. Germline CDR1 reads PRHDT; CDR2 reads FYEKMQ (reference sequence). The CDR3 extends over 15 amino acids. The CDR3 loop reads CASSLLAVPYNEQFF. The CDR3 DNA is TGTGCCAGCAGCCTGCTAGCGGTCCCCTACAATGAGCAGTTCTTC.

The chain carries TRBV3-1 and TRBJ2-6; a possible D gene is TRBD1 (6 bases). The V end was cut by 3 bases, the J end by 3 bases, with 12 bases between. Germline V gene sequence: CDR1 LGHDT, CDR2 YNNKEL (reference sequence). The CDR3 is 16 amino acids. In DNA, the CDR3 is TGTGCCAGCAGCCAGGGCAGGGGCAGTGGGGCCAACGTCCTGACTTTC. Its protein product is CASSQGRGSGANVLTF.

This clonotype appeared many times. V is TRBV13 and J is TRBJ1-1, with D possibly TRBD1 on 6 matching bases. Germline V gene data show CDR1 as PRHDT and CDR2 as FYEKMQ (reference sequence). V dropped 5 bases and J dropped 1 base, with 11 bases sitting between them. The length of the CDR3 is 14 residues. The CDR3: CASSPGGQNTEAFF. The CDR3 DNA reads TGTGCCAGCAGCCCCGGGGGACAGAACACTGAAGCTTTCTTT. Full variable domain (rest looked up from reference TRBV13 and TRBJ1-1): AAGVIQSPRHLIKEKRETATLKCYPIPRHDTVYWYQQGPGQDPQFLISFYEKMQSDKGSIPDRFSAQQFSDYHSELNMSSLELGDSALYFCASSPGGQNTEAFFGQGTRLTVV.

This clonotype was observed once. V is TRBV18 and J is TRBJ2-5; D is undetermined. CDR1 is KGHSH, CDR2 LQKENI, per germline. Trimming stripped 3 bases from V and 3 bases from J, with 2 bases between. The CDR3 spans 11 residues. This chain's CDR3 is CASSPKETQYF. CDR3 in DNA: TGTGCCAGCTCACCGAAAGAGACCCAGTACTTC. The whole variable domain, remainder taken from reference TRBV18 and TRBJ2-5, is NAGVMQNPRHLVRRRGQEARLRCSPMKGHSHVYWYRQLPEEGLKFMVYLQKENIIDESGMPKERFSAEFPKEGPSILRIQQVVRGDSAAYFCASSPKETQYFGPGTRLLVL.

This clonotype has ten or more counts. The DNA of the CDR3 is TGTGCCAGCAGCCCCCGAGGGCGGAACACAGATACGCAGTATTTT. It encodes CASSPRGRNTDTQYF. The J gene is TRBJ2-3, the V gene TRBV7-8; TRBD2 is a possible D gene (5 bases). Per germline, CDR1 SGHVS and CDR2 FQNEAQ. There are 15 residues in the CDR3. Trimming cost V 5 bases and J 2 bases, with 14 bases left between them.

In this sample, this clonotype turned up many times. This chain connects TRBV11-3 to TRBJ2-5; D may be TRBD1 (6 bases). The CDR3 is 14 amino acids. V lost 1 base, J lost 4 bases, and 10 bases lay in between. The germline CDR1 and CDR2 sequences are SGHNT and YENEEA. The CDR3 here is CASSLVQGRETQYF. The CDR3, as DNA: TGTGCCAGCAGCTTAGTCCAGGGGAGAGAGACCCAGTACTTC.

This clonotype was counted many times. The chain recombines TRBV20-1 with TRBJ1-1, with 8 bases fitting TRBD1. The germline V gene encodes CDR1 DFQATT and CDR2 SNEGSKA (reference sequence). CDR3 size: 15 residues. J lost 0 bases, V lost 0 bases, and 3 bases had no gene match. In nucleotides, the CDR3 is TGCAGTGCTAGAGACTGGGACAGGATGAACACTGAAGCTTTCTTT. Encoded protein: CSARDWDRMNTEAFF.

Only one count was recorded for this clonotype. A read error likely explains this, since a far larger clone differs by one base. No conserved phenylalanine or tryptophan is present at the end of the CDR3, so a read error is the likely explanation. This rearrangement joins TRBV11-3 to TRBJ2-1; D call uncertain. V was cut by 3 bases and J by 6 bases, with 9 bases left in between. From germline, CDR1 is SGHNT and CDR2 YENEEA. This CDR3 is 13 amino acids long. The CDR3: CASSFQQPNEQFL. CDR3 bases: TGTGCCAGCAGCTTCCAACAGCCCAATGAGCAGTTCCTC.

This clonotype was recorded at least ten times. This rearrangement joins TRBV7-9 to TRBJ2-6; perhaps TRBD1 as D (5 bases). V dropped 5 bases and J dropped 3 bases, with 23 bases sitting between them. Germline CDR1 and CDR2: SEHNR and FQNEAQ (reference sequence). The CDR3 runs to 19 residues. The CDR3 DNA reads TGTGCCAGCAGCCCCCCCGGACGGACACCTACTGGTGGGGCCAACGTCCTGACTTTC. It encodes CASSPPGRTPTGGANVLTF.

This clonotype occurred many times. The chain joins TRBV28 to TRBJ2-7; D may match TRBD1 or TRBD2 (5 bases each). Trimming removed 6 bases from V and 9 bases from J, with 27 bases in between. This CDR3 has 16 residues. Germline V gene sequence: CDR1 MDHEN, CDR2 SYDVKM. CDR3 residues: CASSTAPGTRWVGQYF. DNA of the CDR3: TGTGCCAGCAGCACCGCACCCGGGACGCGCTGGGTCGGGCAGTACTTC.

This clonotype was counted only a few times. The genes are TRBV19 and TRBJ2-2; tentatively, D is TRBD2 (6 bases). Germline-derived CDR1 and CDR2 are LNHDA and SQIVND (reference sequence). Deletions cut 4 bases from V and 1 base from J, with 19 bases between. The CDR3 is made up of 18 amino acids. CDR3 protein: CASSTGEILLLNTGELFF. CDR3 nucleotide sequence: TGTGCCAGTAGTACGGGGGAAATCTTACTTCTGAACACCGGGGAGCTGTTTTTT.

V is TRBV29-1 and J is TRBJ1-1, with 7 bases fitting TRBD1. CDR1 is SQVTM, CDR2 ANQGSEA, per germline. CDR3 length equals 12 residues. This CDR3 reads CGRQGKNTEAFF. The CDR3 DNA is TGCGGCAGACAGGGCAAGAACACTGAAGCTTTCTTT.

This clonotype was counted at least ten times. CDR3 sequence: CASSLADGYFNEQFF. CDR3 bases: TGTGCCAGCAGCTTGGCCGACGGGTACTTCAATGAGCAGTTCTTC. This chain uses TRBV5-6 with TRBJ2-1; no definite D call. Trimming removed 0 bases at V and 6 bases at J, with 13 bases between. CDR1 SGHDT and CDR2 YYEEEE come from the germline V gene. The length of the CDR3 is 15 residues.